A single sample is the source of the 6 T cell receptor beta chains below, sequenced in a study of cytomegalovirus exposure and HLA in healthy donors. PCR employed 60 Vbeta and 13 Jbeta primers. Assay used: immunoSEQ multiplex PCR; TCRdb lists only in-frame clones, some missing. Of around 150,000 clones in the sample, about 66% were seen once. Specimen: PBMCs. The source is a human donor in good health.

This clone came up a few times. The CDR3 reads CASSQGASQETQYF. The CDR3 nucleotides are TGTGCCAGCAGCCAAGGGGCGTCCCAAGAGACCCAGTACTTC. This chain joins TRBV4-2 and TRBJ2-5; D gene ambiguous. Trimming stripped 1 base from V and 1 base from J, with 7 bases between. Germline CDR1 LGHNA, CDR2 YNFKEQ. The CDR3 extends over 14 amino acids.

The chain joins TRBV11-3 to TRBJ1-5; tentatively, D is TRBD1 (6 bases). This CDR3 has 18 amino acids. CDR1 is SGHNT and CDR2 is YENEEA in the germline V gene. Trimming took off 3 bases at V and 0 bases at J, with 18 bases between the two ends. The CDR3 DNA reads as TGTGCCAGCAGCTTGGTGCAGGGGCGAACCTATAGCAATCAGCCCCAGCATTTT. Its protein product is CASSLVQGRTYSNQPQHF.

This clone was counted only a few times. The chain carries TRBV9 and TRBJ2-1; 8 bases map to TRBD1. The CDR3 consists of 16 residues. J was trimmed by 4 bases and V by 4 bases; bases with no gene match: 10. Germline V lookup: CDR1 SGDLS, CDR2 YYNGEE. The CDR3 sequence is CASSPTGTGLYNEQFF. The CDR3 DNA follows: TGTGCCAGCAGCCCAACCGGGACAGGACTTTACAATGAGCAGTTCTTC.

The chain uses TRBV5-6 and TRBJ2-7; D is possibly TRBD2 (5 bases). The V end was cut by 0 bases, the J end by 7 bases, with 17 bases between. CDR1 SGHDT and CDR2 YYEEEE come from the germline V gene. The CDR3 contains 15 residues. In DNA form, the CDR3 reads TGTGCCAGCAGCTTGGCACAGCCCGTGACGGGGGAGCAGTACTTC. Residues: CASSLAQPVTGEQYF.

V is TRBV9 and J is TRBJ2-1; TRBD2 is a possible D gene (6 bases). This CDR3 is 14 amino acids long. The V end lost 5 bases, the J end lost 5 bases, and 14 bases lay between the germline ends. Germline V lookup: CDR1 SGDLS, CDR2 YYNGEE. The CDR3 spells CASSRGRGNNEQFF. The CDR3, as DNA: TGTGCCAGCAGTCGAGGGCGGGGCAACAATGAGCAGTTCTTC.

V usage is TRBV15 and J usage is TRBJ2-7; TRBD2 agrees at 9 bases. The length of the CDR3 is 18 residues. From germline, CDR1 is LNHNV and CDR2 YYDKDF (reference sequence). V lost 0 bases, J lost 3 bases, and 12 bases stayed unmatched. This CDR3 is CATSRDSGLAGFVYEQYF. CDR3 bases: TGTGCCACCAGCAGAGATAGTGGGCTAGCGGGATTCGTCTACGAGCAGTACTTC.